This T cell receptor (beta chain) was captured in a study of blood T cells in healthy people across ages. V shed 3 bases and J 6 bases; nucleotides not matched to a gene: 10. The CDR3 length is 15 residues. The germline gives CDR1 DFQATT, CDR2 SNEGSKA (reference sequence). A J-beta primer mix and a sample-barcoded 5' primer were used in a second PCR of about 6 to 12 cycles. TCRdb itself ran the 5' RACE reads through MiXCR, one entry per CDR3 protein. The sample has approximately 1,000,000 distinct CDR3 sequences, 35% to 50% seen once. This chain joins TRBV20-1 and TRBJ2-4; 8 nucleotides match TRBD1. The clonotype comes from a woman aged 55-70 years in good health. The sequenced sample was blood. CDR3 nucleotides: TGCAGTGCTAGGGCCGGACAGGGAGCTAGAAACATTCAGTACTTC. It encodes CSARAGQGARNIQYF.